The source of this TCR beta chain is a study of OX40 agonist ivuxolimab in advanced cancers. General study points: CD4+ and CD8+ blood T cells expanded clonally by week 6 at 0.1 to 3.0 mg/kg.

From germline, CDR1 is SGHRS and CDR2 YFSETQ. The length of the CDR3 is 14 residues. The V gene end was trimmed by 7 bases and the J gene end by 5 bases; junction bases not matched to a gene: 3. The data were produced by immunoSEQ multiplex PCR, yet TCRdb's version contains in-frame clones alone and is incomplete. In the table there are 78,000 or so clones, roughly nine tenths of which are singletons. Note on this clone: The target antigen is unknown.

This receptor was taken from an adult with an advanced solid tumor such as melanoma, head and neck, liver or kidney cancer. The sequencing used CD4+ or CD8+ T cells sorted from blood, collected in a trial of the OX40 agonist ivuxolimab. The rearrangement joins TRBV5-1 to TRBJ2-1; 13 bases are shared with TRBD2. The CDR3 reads CASGGLAGDNEQFF. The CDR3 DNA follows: TGCGCCAGCGGAGGACTAGCGGGGGACAATGAGCAGTTCTTC.